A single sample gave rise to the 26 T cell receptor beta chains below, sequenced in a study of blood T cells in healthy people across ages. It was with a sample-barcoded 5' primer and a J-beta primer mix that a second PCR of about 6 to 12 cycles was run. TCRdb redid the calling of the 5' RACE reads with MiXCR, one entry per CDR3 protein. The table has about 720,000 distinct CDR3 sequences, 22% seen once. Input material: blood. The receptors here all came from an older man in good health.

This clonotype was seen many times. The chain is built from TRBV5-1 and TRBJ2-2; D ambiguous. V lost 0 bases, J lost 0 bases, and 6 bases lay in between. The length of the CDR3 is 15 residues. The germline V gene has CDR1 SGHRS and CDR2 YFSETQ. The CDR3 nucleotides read TGCGCCAGCAGCTTGGACATCCCGAACACCGGGGAGCTGTTTTTT. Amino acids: CASSLDIPNTGELFF.

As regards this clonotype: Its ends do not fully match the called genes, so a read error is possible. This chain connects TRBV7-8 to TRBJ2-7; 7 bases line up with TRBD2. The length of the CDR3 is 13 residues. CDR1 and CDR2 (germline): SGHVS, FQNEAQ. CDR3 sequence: CASSQGGTNERFF. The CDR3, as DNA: TGTGCCAGCAGCCAAGGAGGGACTAATGAGCGGTTCTTC.

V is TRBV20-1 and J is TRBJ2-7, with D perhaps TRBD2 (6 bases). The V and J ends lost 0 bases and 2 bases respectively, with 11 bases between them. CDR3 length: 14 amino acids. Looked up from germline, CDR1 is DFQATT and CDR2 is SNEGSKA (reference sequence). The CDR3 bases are TGCAGTGCTAGAGACCGGACTAATCCCTACGAGCAGTACGTC. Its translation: CSARDRTNPYEQYV.

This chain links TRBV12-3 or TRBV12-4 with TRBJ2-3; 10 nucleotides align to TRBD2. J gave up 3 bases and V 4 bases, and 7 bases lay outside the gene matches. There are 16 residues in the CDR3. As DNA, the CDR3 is TGTGCCAGCAGTTCATCTAGCGGGAGCATGACAGATACGCAGTATTTT. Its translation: CASSSSSGSMTDTQYF.

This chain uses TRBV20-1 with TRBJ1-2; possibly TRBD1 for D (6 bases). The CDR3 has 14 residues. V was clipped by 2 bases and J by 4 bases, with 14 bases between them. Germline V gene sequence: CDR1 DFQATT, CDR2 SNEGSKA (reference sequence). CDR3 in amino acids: CSARLQGRAYGYTF. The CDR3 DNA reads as TGCAGTGCTAGATTGCAGGGGAGAGCCTATGGCTACACCTTC.

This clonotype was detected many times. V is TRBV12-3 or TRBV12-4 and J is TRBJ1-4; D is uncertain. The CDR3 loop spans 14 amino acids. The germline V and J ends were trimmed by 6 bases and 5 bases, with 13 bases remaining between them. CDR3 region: CASSTDPRNEKLFF. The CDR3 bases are TGTGCCAGCAGCACGGACCCTCGAAATGAAAAACTGTTTTTT.

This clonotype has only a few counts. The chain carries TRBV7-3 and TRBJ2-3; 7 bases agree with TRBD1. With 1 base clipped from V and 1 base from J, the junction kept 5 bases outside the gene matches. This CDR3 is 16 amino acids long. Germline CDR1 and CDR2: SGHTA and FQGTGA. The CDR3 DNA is TGTGCCAGCAGCTTAAGGGGCCAGGGGGGCACAGATACGCAGTATTTT. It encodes CASSLRGQGGTDTQYF.

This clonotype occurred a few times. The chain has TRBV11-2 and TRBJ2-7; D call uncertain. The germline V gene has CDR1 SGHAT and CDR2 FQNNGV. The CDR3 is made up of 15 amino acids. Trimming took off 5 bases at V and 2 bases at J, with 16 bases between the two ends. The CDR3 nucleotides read TGTGCCAGCAGCGCCCATCCCTCTTCTACCTACGAGCAGTACTTC. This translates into CASSAHPSSTYEQYF.

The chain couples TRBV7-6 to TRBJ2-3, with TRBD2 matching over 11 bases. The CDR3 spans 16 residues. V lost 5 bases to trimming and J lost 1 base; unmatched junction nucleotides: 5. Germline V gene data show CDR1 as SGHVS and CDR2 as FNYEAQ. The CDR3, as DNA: TGTGCCAGCAGCCCACTACTAGCGGGGGGCACAGATACGCAGTATTTT. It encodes CASSPLLAGGTDTQYF.

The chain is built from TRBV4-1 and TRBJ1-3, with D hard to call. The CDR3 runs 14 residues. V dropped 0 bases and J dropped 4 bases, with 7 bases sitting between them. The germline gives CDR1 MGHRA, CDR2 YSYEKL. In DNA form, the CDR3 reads TGCGCCAGCAGCCAAGATGTTTGGGGAAACACCATATATTTT. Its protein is CASSQDVWGNTIYF.

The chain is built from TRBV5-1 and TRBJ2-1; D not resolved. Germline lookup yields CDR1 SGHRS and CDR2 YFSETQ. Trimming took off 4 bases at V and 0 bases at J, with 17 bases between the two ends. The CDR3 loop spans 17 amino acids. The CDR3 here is CASSPGLRNRSYNEQFF. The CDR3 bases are TGCGCCAGCAGCCCCGGGTTGCGAAACCGCTCCTACAATGAGCAGTTCTTC.

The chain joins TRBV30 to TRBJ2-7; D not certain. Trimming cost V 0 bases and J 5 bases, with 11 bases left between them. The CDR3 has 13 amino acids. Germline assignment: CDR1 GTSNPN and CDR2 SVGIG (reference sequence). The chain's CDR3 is CAWSVQGFHEQYV. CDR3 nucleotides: TGTGCCTGGAGTGTACAAGGTTTCCACGAGCAGTACGTC.

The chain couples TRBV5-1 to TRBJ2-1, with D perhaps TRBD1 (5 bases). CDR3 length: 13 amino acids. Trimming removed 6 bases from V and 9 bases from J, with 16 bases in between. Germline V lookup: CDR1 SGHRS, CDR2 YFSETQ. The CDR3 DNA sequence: TGCGCCAGCACCCTTTCAGGGTCTATTGAGCAGTTCTTC. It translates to CASTLSGSIEQFF.

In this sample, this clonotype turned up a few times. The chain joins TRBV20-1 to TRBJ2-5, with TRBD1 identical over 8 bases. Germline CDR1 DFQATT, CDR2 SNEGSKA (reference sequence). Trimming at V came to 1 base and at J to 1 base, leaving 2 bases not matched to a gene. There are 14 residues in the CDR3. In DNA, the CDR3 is TGCAGTGCTAGAGGGACAGGGTCCCAAGAGACCCAGTACTTC. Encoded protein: CSARGTGSQETQYF.

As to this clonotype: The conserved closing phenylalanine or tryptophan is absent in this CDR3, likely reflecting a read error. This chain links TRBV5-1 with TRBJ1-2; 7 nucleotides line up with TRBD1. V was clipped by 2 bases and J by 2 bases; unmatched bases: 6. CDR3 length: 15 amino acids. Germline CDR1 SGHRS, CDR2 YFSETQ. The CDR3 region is CASSLTGATNYGYTL. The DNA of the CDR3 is TGCGCCAGCAGCTTAACAGGGGCTACCAACTATGGCTACACCCTC.

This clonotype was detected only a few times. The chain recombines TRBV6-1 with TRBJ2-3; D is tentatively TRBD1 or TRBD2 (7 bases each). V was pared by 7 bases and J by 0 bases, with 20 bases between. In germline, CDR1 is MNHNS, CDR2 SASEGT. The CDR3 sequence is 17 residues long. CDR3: CASTGGGGGLSTDTQYF. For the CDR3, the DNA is TGTGCCAGCACAGGGGGGGGAGGGGGACTAAGCACAGATACGCAGTATTTT.

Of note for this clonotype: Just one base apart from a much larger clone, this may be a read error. The CDR3 nucleotides read TGTGCCAGCAGCGAGGACTACCAAGAGACCCAGTACTTC. It yields the protein CASSEDYQETQYF. V is TRBV25-1 and J is TRBJ2-5; D is perhaps TRBD2 (5 bases). CDR1 and CDR2 from the germline V gene are MGHDK and SYGVNS. The CDR3 runs to 13 residues. The V end was cut by 6 bases, the J end by 0 bases, with 8 bases between.

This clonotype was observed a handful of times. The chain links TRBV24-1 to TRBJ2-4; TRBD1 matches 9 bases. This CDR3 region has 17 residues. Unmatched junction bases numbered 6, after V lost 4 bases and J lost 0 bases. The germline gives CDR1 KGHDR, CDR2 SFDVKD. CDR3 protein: CATSEGGTGRAKNIQYF. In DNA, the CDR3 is TGTGCCACCAGTGAGGGTGGGACAGGGAGAGCCAAAAACATTCAGTACTTC.

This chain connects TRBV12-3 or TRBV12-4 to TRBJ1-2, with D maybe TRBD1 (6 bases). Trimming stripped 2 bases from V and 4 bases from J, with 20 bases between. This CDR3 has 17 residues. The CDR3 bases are TGTGCCAGCAGTTTAAGTGACAGGCCGCCGAGGGGCTATGGCTACACCTTC. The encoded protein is CASSLSDRPPRGYGYTF.

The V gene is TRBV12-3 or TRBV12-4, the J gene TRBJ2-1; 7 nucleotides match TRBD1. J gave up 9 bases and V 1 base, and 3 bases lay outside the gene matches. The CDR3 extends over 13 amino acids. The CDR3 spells CASSLGDRVEQFF. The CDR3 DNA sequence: TGTGCCAGCAGTTTAGGAGACAGGGTTGAGCAGTTCTTC.

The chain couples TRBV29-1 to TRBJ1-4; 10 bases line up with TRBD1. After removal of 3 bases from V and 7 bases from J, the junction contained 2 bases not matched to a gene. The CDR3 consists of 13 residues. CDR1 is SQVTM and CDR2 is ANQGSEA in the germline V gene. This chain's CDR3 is CSVEGQGSEKLFF. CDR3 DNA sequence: TGCAGCGTTGAGGGACAGGGGTCTGAAAAACTGTTTTTT.

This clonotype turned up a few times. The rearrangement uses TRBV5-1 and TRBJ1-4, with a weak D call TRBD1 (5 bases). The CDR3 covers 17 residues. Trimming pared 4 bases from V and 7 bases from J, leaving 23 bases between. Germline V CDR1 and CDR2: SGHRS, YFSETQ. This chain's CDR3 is CASSPNAATVGGEKLFF. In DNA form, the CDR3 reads TGCGCCAGCAGCCCAAACGCTGCAACGGTGGGGGGTGAAAAACTGTTTTTT.

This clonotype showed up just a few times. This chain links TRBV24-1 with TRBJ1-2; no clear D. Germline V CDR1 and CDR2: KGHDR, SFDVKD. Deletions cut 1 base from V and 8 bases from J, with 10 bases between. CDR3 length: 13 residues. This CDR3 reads CATSDFRRGGYTF. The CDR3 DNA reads TGTGCCACCAGTGATTTCCGACGGGGAGGCTACACCTTC.

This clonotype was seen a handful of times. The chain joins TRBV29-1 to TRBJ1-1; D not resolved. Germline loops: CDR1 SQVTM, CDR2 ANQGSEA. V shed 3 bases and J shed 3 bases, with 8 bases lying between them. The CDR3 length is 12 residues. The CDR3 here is CSVDSWYTEAFF. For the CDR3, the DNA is TGCAGCGTTGATAGTTGGTACACTGAAGCTTTCTTT.

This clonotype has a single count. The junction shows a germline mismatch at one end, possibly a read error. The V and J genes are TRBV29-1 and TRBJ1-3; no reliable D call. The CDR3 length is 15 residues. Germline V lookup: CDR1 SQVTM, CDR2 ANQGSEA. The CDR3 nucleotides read TGCAGCGTTGAATGGGCAGGAAGCTCTGGAAGCACCATATATTTT. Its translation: CSVEWAGSSGSTIYF.

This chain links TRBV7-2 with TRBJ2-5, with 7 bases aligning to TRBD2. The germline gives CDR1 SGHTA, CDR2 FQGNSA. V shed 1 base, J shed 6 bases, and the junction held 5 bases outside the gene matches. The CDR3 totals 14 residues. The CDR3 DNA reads TGTGCCAGCAGCTTAGGATCGCGGGAGCAGACCCAGTACTTC. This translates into CASSLGSREQTQYF.